Below, one T cell receptor beta chain is given with its context. V gave up 5 bases and J gave up 3 bases; unmatched junction bases: 10. The CDR3 runs 15 residues. CDR1 and CDR2 from the germline V gene are LNHDA and SQIVND (reference sequence). The data were obtained in a study of blood T cell repertoires in COVID-19. Study summary: T cells, B-cell-depleted T cells, or PBMCs supplied cDNA or gDNA.

The data were produced by immunoSEQ multiplex PCR, yet TCRdb's version contains in-frame clones alone and is incomplete. The table includes some 460,000 clones, more than 85% detected once. What was sequenced was peripheral blood. The genes are TRBV19 and TRBJ2-7; 7 nucleotides align to TRBD1. The TCR originated in a young woman with acute or convalescent COVID-19. The CDR3 region is CASSVVPGTVYEQYF. DNA of the CDR3: TGTGCCAGTAGTGTAGTCCCCGGGACAGTCTACGAGCAGTACTTC.